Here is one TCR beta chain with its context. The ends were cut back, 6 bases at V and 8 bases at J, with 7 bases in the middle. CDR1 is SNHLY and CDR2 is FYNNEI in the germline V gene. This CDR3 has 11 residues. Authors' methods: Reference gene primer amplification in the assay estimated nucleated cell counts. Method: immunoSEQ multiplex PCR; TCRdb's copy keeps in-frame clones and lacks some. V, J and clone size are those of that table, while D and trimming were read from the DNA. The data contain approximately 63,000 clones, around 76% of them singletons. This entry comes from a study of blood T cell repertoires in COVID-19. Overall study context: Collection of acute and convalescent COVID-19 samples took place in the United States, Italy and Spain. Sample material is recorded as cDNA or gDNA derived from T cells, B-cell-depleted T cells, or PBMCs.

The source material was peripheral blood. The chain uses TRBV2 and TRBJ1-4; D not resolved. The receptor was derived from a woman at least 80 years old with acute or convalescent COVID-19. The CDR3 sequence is CASREQEKLFF. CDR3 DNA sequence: TGTGCCAGCAGGGAACAGGAAAAACTGTTTTTT.